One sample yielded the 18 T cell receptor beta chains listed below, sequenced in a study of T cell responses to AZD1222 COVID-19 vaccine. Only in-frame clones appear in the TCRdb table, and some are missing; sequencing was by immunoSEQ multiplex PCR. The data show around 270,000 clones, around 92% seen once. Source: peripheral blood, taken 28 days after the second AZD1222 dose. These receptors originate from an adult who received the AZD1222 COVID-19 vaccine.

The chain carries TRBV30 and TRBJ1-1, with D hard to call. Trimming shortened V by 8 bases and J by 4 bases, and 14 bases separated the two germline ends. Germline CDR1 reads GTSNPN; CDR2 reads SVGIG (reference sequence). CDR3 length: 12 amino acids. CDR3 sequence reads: CARQRIATEAFF. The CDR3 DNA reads TGTGCCCGGCAGCGCATTGCCACTGAAGCTTTCTTT.

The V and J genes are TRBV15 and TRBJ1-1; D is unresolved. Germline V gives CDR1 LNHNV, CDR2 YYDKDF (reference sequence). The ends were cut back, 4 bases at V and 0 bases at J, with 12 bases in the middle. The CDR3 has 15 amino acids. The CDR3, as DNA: TGTGCCACCAGCACTACCAGGCTCCTGAACACTGAAGCTTTCTTT. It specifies CATSTTRLLNTEAFF.

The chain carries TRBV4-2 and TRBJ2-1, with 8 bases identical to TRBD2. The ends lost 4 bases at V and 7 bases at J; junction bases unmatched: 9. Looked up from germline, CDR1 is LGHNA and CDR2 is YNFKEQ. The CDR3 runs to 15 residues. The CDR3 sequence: CASSPLAGRPNEQFF. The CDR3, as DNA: TGTGCCAGCAGCCCTTTAGCGGGGAGGCCTAATGAGCAGTTCTTC.

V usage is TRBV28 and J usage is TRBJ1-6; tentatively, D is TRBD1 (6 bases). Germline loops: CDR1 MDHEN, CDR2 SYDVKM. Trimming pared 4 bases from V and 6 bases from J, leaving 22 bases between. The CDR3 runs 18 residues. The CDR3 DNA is TGTGCCAGCAGTTCCTCTTGGCGGGGGGGCTCCCCTAATTCACCCCTCCACTTT. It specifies CASSSSWRGGSPNSPLHF. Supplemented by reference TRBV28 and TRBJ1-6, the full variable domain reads DVKVTQSSRYLVKRTGEKVFLECVQDMDHENMFWYRQDPGLGLRLIYFSYDVKMKEKGDIPEGYSVSREKKERFSLILESASTNQTSMYLCASSSSWRGGSPNSPLHFGNGTRLTVT.

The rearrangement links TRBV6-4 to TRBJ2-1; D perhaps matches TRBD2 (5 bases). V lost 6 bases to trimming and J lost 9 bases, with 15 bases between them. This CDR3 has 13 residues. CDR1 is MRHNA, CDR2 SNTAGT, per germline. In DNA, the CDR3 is TGTGCCAGCAGCCTAAGGAGCGGAGGTGAGCAGTTCTTC. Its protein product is CASSLRSGGEQFF.

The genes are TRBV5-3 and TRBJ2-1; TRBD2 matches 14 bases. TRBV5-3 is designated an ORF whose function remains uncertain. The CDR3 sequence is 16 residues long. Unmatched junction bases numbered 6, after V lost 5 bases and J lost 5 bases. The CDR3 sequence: CARRRSGLAGDNEQFF. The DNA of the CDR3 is TGTGCCAGAAGGCGATCGGGACTAGCGGGAGACAATGAGCAGTTCTTC.

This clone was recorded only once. The CDR3 DNA is TGCGCCAGCAGCCCCGTTGGGGGGGGGCCAGGTGAGCAGTTCTTC. This encodes CASSPVGGGPGEQFF. The genes are TRBV4-1 and TRBJ2-1; D is perhaps TRBD2 (7 bases). V dropped 4 bases and J dropped 9 bases, with 19 bases sitting between them. CDR3 length equals 15 residues. Looked up from germline, CDR1 is MGHRA and CDR2 is YSYEKL.

This chain's CDR3 is CASSGCRVFYEQYF. CDR3 sequence (DNA): TGTGCCAGCAGCGGCTGCAGGGTATTCTACGAGCAGTACTTC. The chain employs TRBV9 and TRBJ2-7; a weak D match, TRBD1 (5 bases). CDR3 length: 14 residues. Germline V lookup: CDR1 SGDLS, CDR2 YYNGEE. Deletions cut 3 bases from V and 3 bases from J, with 13 bases between.

CDR3 in DNA: TGTGCCAGCAGCTTGCCCACAGGTGGCACTGAAGCTTTCTTT. Its protein is CASSLPTGGTEAFF. The V gene is TRBV5-6, the J gene TRBJ1-1, with D possibly matching TRBD1 (5 bases). The germline V gene has CDR1 SGHDT and CDR2 YYEEEE. The CDR3 runs to 14 residues. Trimming took off 1 base at V and 4 bases at J, with 11 bases between the two ends.

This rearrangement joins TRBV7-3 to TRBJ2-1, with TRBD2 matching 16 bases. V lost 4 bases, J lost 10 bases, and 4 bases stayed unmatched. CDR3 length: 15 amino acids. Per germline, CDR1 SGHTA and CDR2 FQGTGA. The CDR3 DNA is TGTGCCAGCAGCTCTGGGACTAGCGGGAGGGGCGAGCAGTTCTTC. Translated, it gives CASSSGTSGRGEQFF.

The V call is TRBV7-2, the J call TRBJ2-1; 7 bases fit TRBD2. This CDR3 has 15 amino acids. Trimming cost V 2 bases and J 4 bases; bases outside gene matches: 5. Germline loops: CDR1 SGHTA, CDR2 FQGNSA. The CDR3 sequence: CASSLSLAEYNEQFF. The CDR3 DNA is TGTGCCAGCAGCTTATCTCTAGCGGAGTACAATGAGCAGTTCTTC.

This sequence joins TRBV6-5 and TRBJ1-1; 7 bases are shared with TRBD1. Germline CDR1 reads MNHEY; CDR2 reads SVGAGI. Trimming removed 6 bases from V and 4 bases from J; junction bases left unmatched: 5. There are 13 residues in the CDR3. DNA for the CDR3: TGTGCCAGCAGCGCCGCAGGGGGCACTGAAGCTTTCTTT. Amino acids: CASSAAGGTEAFF.

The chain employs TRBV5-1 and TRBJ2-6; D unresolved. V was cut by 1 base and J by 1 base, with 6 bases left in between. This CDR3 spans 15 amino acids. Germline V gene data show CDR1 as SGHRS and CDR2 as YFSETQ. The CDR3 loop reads CASSLRVSGANVLTF. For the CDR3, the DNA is TGCGCCAGCAGCTTGCGGGTATCTGGGGCCAACGTCCTGACTTTC.

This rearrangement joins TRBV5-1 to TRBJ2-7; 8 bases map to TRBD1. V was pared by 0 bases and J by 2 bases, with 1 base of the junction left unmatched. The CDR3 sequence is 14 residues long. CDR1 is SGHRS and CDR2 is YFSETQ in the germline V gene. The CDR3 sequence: CASSLGDRTYEQYF. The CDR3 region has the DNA TGCGCCAGCAGCTTGGGGGACAGGACCTACGAGCAGTACTTC.

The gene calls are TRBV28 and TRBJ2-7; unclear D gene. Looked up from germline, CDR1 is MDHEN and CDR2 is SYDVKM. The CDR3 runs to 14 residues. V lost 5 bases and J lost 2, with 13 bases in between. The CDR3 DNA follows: TGTGCCAGCAGTCCCGGGCCCTTCACCTACGAGCAGTACTTC. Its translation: CASSPGPFTYEQYF.

The CDR3 DNA is TGTGCCAGCAGCCCGAGGAGCTCCTACGAGCAGTACTTC. Translating it yields CASSPRSSYEQYF. The chain joins TRBV5-8 to TRBJ2-7; unclear D gene. The length of the CDR3 is 13 residues. CDR1 SGHTS and CDR2 YDEGEE come from the germline V gene. V was shortened by 4 bases and J by 0 bases, with 8 bases between the two germline ends.

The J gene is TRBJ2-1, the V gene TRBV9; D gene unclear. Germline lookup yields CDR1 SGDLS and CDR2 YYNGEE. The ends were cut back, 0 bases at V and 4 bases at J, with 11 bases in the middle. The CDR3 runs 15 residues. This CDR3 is CASSVAVTRYNEQFF. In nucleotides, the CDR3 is TGTGCCAGCAGCGTAGCGGTCACACGATACAATGAGCAGTTCTTC.

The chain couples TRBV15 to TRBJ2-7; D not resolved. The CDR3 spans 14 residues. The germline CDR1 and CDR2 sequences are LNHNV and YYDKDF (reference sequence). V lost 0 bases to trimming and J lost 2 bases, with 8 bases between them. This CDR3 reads CATSRDPGAYEQYF. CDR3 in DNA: TGTGCCACCAGCAGAGATCCTGGAGCCTACGAGCAGTACTTC.